A selection of T cell receptor beta chains follows, all from one sample in a study of T cell responses to AZD1222 COVID-19 vaccine. Sequenced by immunoSEQ multiplex PCR; TCRdb stores in-frame clones only, minus some. In the table there are about 99,000 clones, around 90% of which are singletons. The sample was peripheral blood, taken on day 0 of AZD1222 vaccination. These receptors all stem from an adult in good health. The CDR3 runs from the conserved cysteine through the conserved F or W. The D gene is left open where the match is weak. Clone size is shown for a subset of rows, as once, few, many or a class of expanded clone.

12 | NA | TRBJ2-7 | TRBD1 | TRBV29-1 | TGCAGCGTACGGGGACAGACCTACGAGCAGTACTTC | CSVRGQTYEQYF
17 | NA | TRBJ2-3 | NA | TRBV21-1 | TGTGCCAGCAGCAAAGCCCCCGACAGGGGGGAAGCAGATACGCAGTATTTT | CASSKAPDRGEADTQYF
15 | NA | TRBJ2-7 | NA | TRBV7-8 | TGTGCCAGCAGCTCCACCGGGACCGCCCCTGACGAGCAGTACTTC | CASSSTGTAPDEQYF
14 | NA | TRBJ1-1 | NA | TRBV18 | TGTGCCAGCTCACCACCGGGCAAGAACACTGAAGCTTTCTTT | CASSPPGKNTEAFF
14 | NA | TRBJ2-7 | NA | TRBV28 | TGTGCCAGCAGTTTATTTGTAGTAGGGTACGAGCAGTACTTC | CASSLFVVGYEQYF
16 | NA | TRBJ1-1 | TRBD1 | TRBV5-1 | TGCGCCAGCAGCTCGAACAGGGGCGCGATCAGCACTGAAGCTTTCTTT | CASSSNRGAISTEAFF
12 | NA | TRBJ2-1 | NA | TRBV12-3/TRBV12-4 | TGTGCCACAGGGGTGGGTTACAATGAGCAGTTCTTC | CATGVGYNEQFF
15 | few | TRBJ2-7 | TRBD2 | TRBV5-1 | TGCGCCAGCAGCCATCTGGCGGGAGAGCCCTACGAGCAGTACTTC | CASSHLAGEPYEQYF
13 | NA | TRBJ1-5 | NA | TRBV4-1 | TGCGCCAGCAGCCAAGATACAGTACAGCCCCAGCATTTT | CASSQDTVQPQHF
13 | NA | TRBJ1-5 | NA | TRBV9 | TGTGCCAGCGGGCAGGGAGTGGGTCAGCCCCAGCATTTT | CASGQGVGQPQHF
16 | NA | TRBJ1-3 | TRBD1 | TRBV9 | TGTGCCAGCAGCCCGACAGGGCATAACTCTGGAAACACCATATATTTT | CASSPTGHNSGNTIYF
15 | NA | TRBJ2-5 | TRBD2 | TRBV29-1 | TGCAGCGTTGGGCTGACTAGCGGGACCCAAGAGACCCAGTACTTC | CSVGLTSGTQETQYF
13 | NA | TRBJ1-2 | TRBD1 | TRBV29-1 | TGCAGCGTGACAGGGGGCGTAGACTATGGCTACACCTTC | CSVTGGVDYGYTF
13 | NA | TRBJ1-2 | NA | TRBV14 | TGTGCCAGCAGCCGGGGGGCCCACTATGGCTACACCTTC | CASSRGAHYGYTF
14 | NA | TRBJ1-1 | NA | TRBV9 | TGTGCCAGCAGCGTAGAACAGGGGAACACTGAAGCTTTCTTT | CASSVEQGNTEAFF
12 | NA | TRBJ2-7 | NA | TRBV18 | TGTGCCAGCTCACGACAGGACTACGAGCAGTACTTC | CASSRQDYEQYF
15 | NA | TRBJ1-2 | NA | TRBV24-1 | TGTGCCACCCGCGGTACCCAGGGCCCTAGCTATGGCTACACCTTC | CATRGTQGPSYGYTF
16 | NA | TRBJ2-1 | TRBD2 | TRBV5-6 | TGTGCCAGCAGCCAAAGCGGGGGGGCACGTATCAGTGAGCAGTTCTTC | CASSQSGGARISEQFF
12 | NA | TRBJ2-7 | NA | TRBV7-6 | TGTGCCAGCAGCTCCGTCTCATACGAGCAGTACTTC | CASSSVSYEQYF
16 | NA | TRBJ1-5 | TRBD1 | TRBV19 | TGTGCCAGTACCGGGACAGGGGGCACAAGCAATCAGCCCCAGCATTTT | CASTGTGGTSNQPQHF
12 | NA | TRBJ1-1 | NA | TRBV2 | TGTGCCAGCAGTCCCCGAAGCACTGAAGCTTTCTTT | CASSPRSTEAFF
14 | NA | TRBJ2-1 | NA | TRBV19 | TGTGCCAGTAGTATGGGGGCCTCCTACAATGAGCAGTTCTTC | CASSMGASYNEQFF
15 | NA | TRBJ1-2 | NA | TRBV9 | TGTGCCAGCAGCGCAGGGGCGGACAGTAGCTATGGCTACACCTTC | CASSAGADSSYGYTF
15 | NA | TRBJ1-5 | NA | TRBV19 | TGTGCCAGTAGTATAGATAAGGGGAGAACACAGCCCCAGCATTTT | CASSIDKGRTQPQHF
16 | NA | TRBJ2-5 | NA | TRBV21-1 | TGTGCCAGCAGCAAAAAACAGGACAGGGGACAAGAGACCCAGTACTTC | CASSKKQDRGQETQYF
14 | NA | TRBJ2-2 | TRBD1 | TRBV6-4 | TGTGCCAGTAGTCGGGACAGGGCCACCGGGGAGCTGTTTTTT | CASSRDRATGELFF
12 | NA | TRBJ1-5 | NA | TRBV28 | TGTGCCAGCAGTTTCCCTAATCAGCCCCAGCATTTT | CASSFPNQPQHF
15 | NA | TRBJ1-2 | NA | TRBV7-8 | TGTGCCAGCAGCCTACAGGCTTCACGTAGTTATGGCTACACCTTC | CASSLQASRSYGYTF
14 | NA | TRBJ1-1 | TRBD1 | TRBV4-1 | TGCGCCAGCAGCCAACCCCGGGACAGGGTATCAGCTTTCTTT | CASSQPRDRVSAFF
14 | NA | TRBJ1-2 | NA | TRBV28 | TGTGCCAGCAGTCGACAACAGGGCCGCTATGGCTACACCTTC | CASSRQQGRYGYTF
15 | NA | TRBJ2-2 | NA | TRBV27 | TGTGCCAGCAGTTTAAAGGGGCGGAACACCGGGGAGCTGTTTTTT | CASSLKGRNTGELFF
15 | NA | TRBJ1-3 | NA | TRBV4-2 | TGTGCCAGCAGCCGAGACAGGAGCTCTGGAAACACCATATATTTT | CASSRDRSSGNTIYF
16 | few | TRBJ2-5 | NA | TRBV11-2 | TGTGCCAGCAGAGCCCCTGGCCGTCGGAAAATAGAGACCCAGTACTTC | CASRAPGRRKIETQYF
21 | few | TRBJ1-5 | TRBD1 | TRBV19 | TGTGCCAGTAGTATAGATTTACCACGACAGGGGATGTCGAGGACGGGTCAGCCCCAGCATTTT | CASSIDLPRQGMSRTGQPQHF
15 | NA | TRBJ1-3 | NA | TRBV1 | TGCACCAGCAGCCAAGCAATTACCCGGGGAAACACCATATATTTT | CTSSQAITRGNTIYF
15 | NA | TRBJ2-7 | NA | TRBV28 | TGTGCCAGCAGTTTAGGTGGCATTGGGTCGGGTGAGCAGTACTTC | CASSLGGIGSGEQYF
14 | NA | TRBJ2-5 | NA | TRBV24-1 | TGTGCCACCAGTCCCGCGGACGGTGCTGAGACCCAGTACTTC | CATSPADGAETQYF
13 | NA | TRBJ1-5 | NA | TRBV15 | TGTGCCACCAGCAGAGATCCGCCGGACGAAGTTCATTTT | CATSRDPPDEVHF
17 | NA | TRBJ2-6 | NA | TRBV4-1 | TGCGCCAGCAGCCAAGCCTTGGCCTTTTCTGGGGCCAACGTCCTGACTTTC | CASSQALAFSGANVLTF
12 | NA | TRBJ1-6 | NA | TRBV7-9 | TGTGCCAGCAGAGATAGGAATTCACCCCTCCACTTT | CASRDRNSPLHF
17 | NA | TRBJ1-3 | NA | TRBV7-8 | TGTGCCAGCAGCTTAGCTGATAGGCGGGCGACTGGAAACACCATATATTTT | CASSLADRRATGNTIYF
15 | NA | TRBJ2-3 | NA | TRBV30 | TGTGCCTGGAGCCGGGACACGGACTACACAGATACGCAGTATTTT | CAWSRDTDYTDTQYF
16 | NA | TRBJ2-2 | TRBD1 | TRBV7-2 | TGTGCCAGCAGCTTCGAGACAGGGAAAAACACCGGGGAGCTGTTTTTT | CASSFETGKNTGELFF
12 | NA | TRBJ1-1 | NA | TRBV9 | TGTGCCAGCTCTACGTGGGGCACTGAAGCTTTCTTT | CASSTWGTEAFF
12 | NA | TRBJ1-6 | NA | TRBV9 | TGTGCCAGCAGCTCCTATAATTCACCCCTCCACTTT | CASSSYNSPLHF
13 | NA | TRBJ2-1 | NA | TRBV19 | TGTGCCAGTAGTATAGTAGGCGACAATGAGCAGTTCTTC | CASSIVGDNEQFF
12 | NA | TRBJ2-7 | NA | TRBV29-1 | TGCAGCGTTGGATCCAGCACCTACGAGCAGTACTTC | CSVGSSTYEQYF
19 | NA | TRBJ2-6 | TRBD1 | TRBV27 | TGTGCCAGCAGTTTATCGGCAGGGGGACCTGGTTGGGGGGCCAACGTCCTGACTTTC | CASSLSAGGPGWGANVLTF
12 | NA | TRBJ1-1 | NA | TRBV12-3/TRBV12-4 | TGTGCCAGCAGTAAACTCAACACTGAAGCTTTCTTT | CASSKLNTEAFF
15 | NA | TRBJ2-7 | TRBD1 | TRBV6-5 | TGTGCCAGCAGTTACGGTTCCGGGACAGGCTACGAGCAGTACTTC | CASSYGSGTGYEQYF
13 | NA | TRBJ1-5 | NA | TRBV19 | TGTGCCAGTACCCTTTATAGCAATCAGCCCCAGCATTTT | CASTLYSNQPQHF
13 | NA | TRBJ1-2 | TRBD1 | TRBV6-6 | TGTGCCAGCAGTAGGGGACAGGACTATGGCTACACCTTC | CASSRGQDYGYTF
15 | NA | TRBJ1-5 | TRBD1 | TRBV7-8 | TGTGCCAGCAGCTCGGGACAGGGCCACAATCAGCCCCAGCATTTT | CASSSGQGHNQPQHF
17 | NA | TRBJ2-1 | NA | TRBV11-2 | TGTGCCAGCAGCTACTATGGGACGACCTTTATAGCTACTGAGCAGTTCTTC | CASSYYGTTFIATEQFF
14 | NA | TRBJ2-1 | NA | TRBV14 | TGTGCCAGCAGCCGAGGACTATTTTACAATGAGCAGTTCTTC | CASSRGLFYNEQFF
13 | once | TRBJ1-1 | NA | TRBV15 | TGTGCCACCGAGAGTCTAGAAAACACTGAAGCTTTCTTT | CATESLENTEAFF
15 | once | TRBJ2-7 | NA | TRBV6-5 | TGTGCCAGCAGACGGGGGGGGACAGATACCTACGAGCAGTACTTC | CASRRGGTDTYEQYF
16 | NA | TRBJ2-7 | TRBD2 | TRBV5-4 | TGTGCCAGCAGCTTCCTAGCGGGAGGTCCCTCCTACGAGCAGTACTTC | CASSFLAGGPSYEQYF
13 | NA | TRBJ2-1 | NA | TRBV28 | TGTGCCAGCAGCACCGCCGGGGCAGCTGAGCAGTTCTTC | CASSTAGAAEQFF
15 | NA | TRBJ2-7 | NA | TRBV19 | TGTGCCAGTAGTATGGTTAGAGGGACGTCTGCGGAGCAGTACTTC | CASSMVRGTSAEQYF